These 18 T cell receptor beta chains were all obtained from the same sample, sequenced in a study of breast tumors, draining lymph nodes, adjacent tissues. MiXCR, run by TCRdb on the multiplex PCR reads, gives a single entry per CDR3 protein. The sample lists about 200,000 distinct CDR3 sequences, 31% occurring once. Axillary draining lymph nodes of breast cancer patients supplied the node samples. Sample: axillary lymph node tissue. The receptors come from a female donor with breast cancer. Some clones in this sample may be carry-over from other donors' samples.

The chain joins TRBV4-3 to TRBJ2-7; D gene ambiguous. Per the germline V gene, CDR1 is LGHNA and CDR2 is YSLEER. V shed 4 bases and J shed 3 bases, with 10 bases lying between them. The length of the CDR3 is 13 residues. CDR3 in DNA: TGCGCCAGCAGCCCAGAGCGACGCTACGAGCAGTACTTC. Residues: CASSPERRYEQYF.

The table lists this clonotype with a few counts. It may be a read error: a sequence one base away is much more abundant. CDR3 protein: CASSLGPLGHGEKLFF. The CDR3 nucleotides are TGCGCCAGCAGCTTGGGCCCCCTGGGACACGGTGAAAAACTGTTTTTT. This chain uses TRBV5-1 with TRBJ1-4, with a tentative D call TRBD1 (6 bases). Germline-derived CDR1 and CDR2 are SGHRS and YFSETQ. The CDR3 sequence is 16 residues long. The germline V and J ends were trimmed by 0 bases and 7 bases, with 16 bases remaining between them.

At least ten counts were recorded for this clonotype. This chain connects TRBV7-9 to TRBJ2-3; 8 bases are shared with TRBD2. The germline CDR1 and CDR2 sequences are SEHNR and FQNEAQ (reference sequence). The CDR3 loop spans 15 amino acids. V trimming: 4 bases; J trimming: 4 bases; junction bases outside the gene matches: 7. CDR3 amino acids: CASSYRTSLADTQYF. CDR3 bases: TGTGCCAGCAGCTACCGGACTAGCCTTGCAGATACGCAGTATTTT.

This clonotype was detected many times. The CDR3 DNA follows: TGTGCCAGCAGTTATACAGGGATAGGCTACACCTTC. Translating gives CASSYTGIGYTF. This chain uses TRBV6-2 or TRBV6-3 with TRBJ1-2, with D possibly matching TRBD1 (6 bases). The V gene lost 3 bases and the J gene lost 8 bases, with 10 bases spanning the gap. Germline CDR1 and CDR2: MNHEY and SVGEGT. The CDR3 loop spans 12 amino acids.

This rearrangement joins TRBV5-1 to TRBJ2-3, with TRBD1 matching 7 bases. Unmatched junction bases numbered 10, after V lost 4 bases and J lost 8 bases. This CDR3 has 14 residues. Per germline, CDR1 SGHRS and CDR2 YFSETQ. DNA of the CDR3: TGCGCCAGCAGCCTAGGGACAGCGAGAGTTACGCAGTATTTT. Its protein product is CASSLGTARVTQYF.

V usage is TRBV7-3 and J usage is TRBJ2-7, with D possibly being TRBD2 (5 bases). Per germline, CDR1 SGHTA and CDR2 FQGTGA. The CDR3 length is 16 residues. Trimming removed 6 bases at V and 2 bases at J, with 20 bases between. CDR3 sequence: CASSPLQPAGPYEQYF. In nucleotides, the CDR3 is TGTGCCAGCAGTCCTCTCCAGCCGGCGGGCCCCTACGAGCAGTACTTC.

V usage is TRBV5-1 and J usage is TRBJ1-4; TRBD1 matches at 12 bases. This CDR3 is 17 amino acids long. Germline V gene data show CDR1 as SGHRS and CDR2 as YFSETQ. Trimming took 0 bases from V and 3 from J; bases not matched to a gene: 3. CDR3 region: CASSLVGTGGPNEKLFF. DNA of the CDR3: TGCGCCAGCAGCTTGGTAGGGACAGGGGGCCCTAATGAAAAACTGTTTTTT.

CDR3 bases: TGTGCCACCGGGACTAGCGGGGGGGCTAAAGAGACCCAGTACTTC. Protein product: CATGTSGGAKETQYF. This chain uses TRBV24-1 with TRBJ2-5, with 16 bases identical to TRBD2. Germline loops: CDR1 KGHDR, CDR2 SFDVKD. The CDR3 runs 15 residues. The trim removed 9 bases at V and 3 bases at J, leaving 3 bases unmatched.

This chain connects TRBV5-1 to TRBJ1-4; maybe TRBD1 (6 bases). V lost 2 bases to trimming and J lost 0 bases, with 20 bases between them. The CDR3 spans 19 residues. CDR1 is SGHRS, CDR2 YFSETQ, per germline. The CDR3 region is CASSLLRGPRGTTNEKLFF. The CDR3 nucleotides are TGCGCCAGCAGCTTACTAAGGGGACCCAGGGGCACAACTAATGAAAAACTGTTTTTT.

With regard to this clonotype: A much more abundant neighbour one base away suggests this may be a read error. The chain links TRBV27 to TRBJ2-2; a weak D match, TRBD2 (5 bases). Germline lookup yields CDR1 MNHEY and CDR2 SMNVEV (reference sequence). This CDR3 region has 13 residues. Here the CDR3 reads CASSFRSTGELSF. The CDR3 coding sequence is TGTGCCAGCAGTTTCAGGAGCACCGGGGAGCTGTCTTTT.

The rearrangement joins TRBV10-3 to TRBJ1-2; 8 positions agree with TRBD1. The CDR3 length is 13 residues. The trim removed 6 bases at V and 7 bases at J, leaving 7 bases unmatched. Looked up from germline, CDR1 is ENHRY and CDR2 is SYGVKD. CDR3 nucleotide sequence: TGTGCCATCAGCCCGGGACAGGACAGTGGCTACACCTTC. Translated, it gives CAISPGQDSGYTF.

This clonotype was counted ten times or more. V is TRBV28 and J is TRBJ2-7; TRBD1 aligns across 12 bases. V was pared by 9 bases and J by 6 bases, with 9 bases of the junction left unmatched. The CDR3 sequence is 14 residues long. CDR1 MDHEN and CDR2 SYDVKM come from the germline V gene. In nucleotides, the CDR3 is TGTGCCAGTCATCCGGGACAGGGGGCTCCCGAGCAGTACTTC. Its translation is CASHPGQGAPEQYF.

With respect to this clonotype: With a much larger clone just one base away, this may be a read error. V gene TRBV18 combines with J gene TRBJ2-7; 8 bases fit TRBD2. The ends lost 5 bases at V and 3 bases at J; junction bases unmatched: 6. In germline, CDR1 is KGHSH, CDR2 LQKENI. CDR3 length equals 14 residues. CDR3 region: CASSAGTRGYEQYF. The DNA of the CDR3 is TGTGCCAGCTCAGCCGGGACTAGGGGCTACGAGCAGTACTTC.

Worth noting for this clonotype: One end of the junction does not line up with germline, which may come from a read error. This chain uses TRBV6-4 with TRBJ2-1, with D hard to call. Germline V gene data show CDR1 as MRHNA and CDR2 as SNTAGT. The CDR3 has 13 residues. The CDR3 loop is CASSHSGWNEQFF. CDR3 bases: TGTGCCAGCAGTCACTCGGGCTGGAATGAGCAGTTCTTC.

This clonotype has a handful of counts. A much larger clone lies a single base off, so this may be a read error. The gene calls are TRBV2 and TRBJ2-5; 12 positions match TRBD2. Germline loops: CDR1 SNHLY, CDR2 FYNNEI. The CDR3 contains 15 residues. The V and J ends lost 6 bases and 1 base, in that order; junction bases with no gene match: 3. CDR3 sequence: CASRGLAGSQETQYF. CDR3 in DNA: TGTGCCAGCAGAGGACTAGCGGGATCCCAAGAGACCCAGTACTTC.

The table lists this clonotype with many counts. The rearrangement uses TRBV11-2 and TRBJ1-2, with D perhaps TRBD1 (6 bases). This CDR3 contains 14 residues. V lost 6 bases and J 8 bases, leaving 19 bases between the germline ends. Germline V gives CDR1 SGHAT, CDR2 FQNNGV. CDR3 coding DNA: TGTGCCAGCAGGGGAGTGATGGGGGCGTGGGGCTACACCTTC. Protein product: CASRGVMGAWGYTF. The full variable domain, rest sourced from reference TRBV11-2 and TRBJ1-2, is EAGVAQSPRYKIIEKRQSVAFWCNPISGHATLYWYQQILGQGPKLLIQFQNNGVVDDSQLPKDRFSAERLKGVDSTLKIQPAKLEDSAVYLCASRGVMGAWGYTFGSGTRLTVV.

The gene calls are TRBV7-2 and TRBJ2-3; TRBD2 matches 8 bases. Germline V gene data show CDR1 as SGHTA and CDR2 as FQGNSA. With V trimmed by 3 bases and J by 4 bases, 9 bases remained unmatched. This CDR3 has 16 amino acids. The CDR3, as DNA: TGTGCCAGCAGCTTGAAGAGCGGGAGCTGGCCAGATACGCAGTATTTT. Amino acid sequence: CASSLKSGSWPDTQYF.

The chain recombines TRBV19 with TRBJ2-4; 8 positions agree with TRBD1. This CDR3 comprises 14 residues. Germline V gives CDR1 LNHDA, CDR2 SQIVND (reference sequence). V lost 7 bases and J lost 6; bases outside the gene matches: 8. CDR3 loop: CASTETGEVNIQYF. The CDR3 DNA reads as TGTGCCAGTACAGAGACAGGGGAAGTAAACATTCAGTACTTC.